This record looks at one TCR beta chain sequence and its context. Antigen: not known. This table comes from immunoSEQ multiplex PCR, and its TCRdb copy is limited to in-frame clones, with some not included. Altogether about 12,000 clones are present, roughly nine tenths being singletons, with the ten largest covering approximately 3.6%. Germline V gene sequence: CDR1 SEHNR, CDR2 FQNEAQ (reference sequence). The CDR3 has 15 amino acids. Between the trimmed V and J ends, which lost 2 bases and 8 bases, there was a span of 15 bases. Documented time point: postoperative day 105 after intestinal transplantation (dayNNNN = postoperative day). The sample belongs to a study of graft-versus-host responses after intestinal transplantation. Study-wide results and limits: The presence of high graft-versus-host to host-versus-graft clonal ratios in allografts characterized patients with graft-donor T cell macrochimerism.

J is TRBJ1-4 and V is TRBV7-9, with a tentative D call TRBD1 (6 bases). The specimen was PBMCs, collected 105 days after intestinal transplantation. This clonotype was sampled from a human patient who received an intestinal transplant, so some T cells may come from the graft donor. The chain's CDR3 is CASSLPAGAVEKLFF. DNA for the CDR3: TGTGCCAGCAGCTTACCGGCAGGGGCAGTGGAAAAACTGTTTTTT. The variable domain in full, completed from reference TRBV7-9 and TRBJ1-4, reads DTGVSQNPRHKITKRGQNVTFRCDPISEHNRLYWYRQTLGQGPEFLTYFQNEAQLEKSRLLSDRFSAERPKGSFSTLEIQRTEQGDSAMYLCASSLPAGAVEKLFFGSGTQLSVL.